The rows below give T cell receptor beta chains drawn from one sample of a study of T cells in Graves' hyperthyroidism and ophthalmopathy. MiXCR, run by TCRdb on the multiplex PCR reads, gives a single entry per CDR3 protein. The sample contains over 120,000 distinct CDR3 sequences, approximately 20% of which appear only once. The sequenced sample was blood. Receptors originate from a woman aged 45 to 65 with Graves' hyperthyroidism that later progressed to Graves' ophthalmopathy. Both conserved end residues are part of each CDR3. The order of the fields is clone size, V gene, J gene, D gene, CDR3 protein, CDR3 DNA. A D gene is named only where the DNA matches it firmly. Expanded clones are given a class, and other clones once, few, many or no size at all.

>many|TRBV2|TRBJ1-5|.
CASSGDTGNQPQHF
TGTGCCAGCAGTGGGGACACGGGCAATCAGCCCCAGCATTTT
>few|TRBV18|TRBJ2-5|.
CASSPRNGPLETQYF
TGTGCCAGCTCACCACGTAATGGACCGTTGGAGACCCAGTACTTC
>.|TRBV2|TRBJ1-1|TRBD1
CASSPPGQGMSEAFF
TGTGCCAGCAGTCCCCCGGGACAGGGAATGAGTGAAGCTTTCTTT
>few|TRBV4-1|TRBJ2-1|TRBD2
CASRTSGNINEQFF
TGCGCCAGCAGAACTAGCGGGAATATTAATGAGCAGTTCTTC
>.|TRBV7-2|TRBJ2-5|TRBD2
CASSSLSGRETQYF
TGTGCCAGCAGCTCCCTCAGCGGGAGGGAGACCCAGTACTTC
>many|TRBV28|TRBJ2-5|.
CASSFGGSYQETQYF
TGTGCCAGCAGTTTTGGCGGCTCGTACCAAGAGACCCAGTACTTC
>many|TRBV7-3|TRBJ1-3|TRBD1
CASGDRDRRVGMAGNTIYF
TGTGCCAGCGGAGACCGGGACAGAAGAGTCGGAATGGCCGGAAACACCATATATTTT
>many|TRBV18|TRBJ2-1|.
CASSKAVSYNEQFF
TGTGCCAGCTCAAAGGCAGTCTCCTACAATGAGCAGTTCTTC
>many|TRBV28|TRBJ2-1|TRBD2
CASSSRLAGSQFF
TGTGCCAGCAGTTCGAGGCTAGCGGGGAGTCAGTTCTTC
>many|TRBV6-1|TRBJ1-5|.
CASSEGMGRGYQPQHF
TGTGCCAGCAGTGAAGGTATGGGACGGGGATATCAGCCCCAGCATTTT
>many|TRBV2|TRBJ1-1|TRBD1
CASSVPGQGNTEAFF
TGTGCCAGCAGTGTACCGGGACAGGGGAACACTGAAGCTTTCTTT
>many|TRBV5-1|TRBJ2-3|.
CASSRGRQGTDTQYF
TGCGCCAGCAGCCGGGGGAGACAGGGCACAGATACGCAGTATTTT
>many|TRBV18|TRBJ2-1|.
CASSVQGGAYNEQFF
TGTGCCAGCTCAGTCCAAGGGGGAGCCTACAATGAGCAGTTCTTC
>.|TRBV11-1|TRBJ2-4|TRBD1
CASSLETGEIILAKNIQYF
TGTGCCAGCAGCTTGGAGACAGGGGAGATTATACTAGCCAAAAACATTCAGTACTTC
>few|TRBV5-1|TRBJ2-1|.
CASSFPATRDTGRSNEQFF
TGCGCCAGCAGCTTTCCAGCCACCCGGGACACGGGTCGTTCCAATGAGCAGTTCTTC
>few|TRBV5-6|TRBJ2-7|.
CASSFRPGAYEQYF
TGTGCCAGCAGCTTCCGGCCAGGGGCCTACGAGCAGTACTTC
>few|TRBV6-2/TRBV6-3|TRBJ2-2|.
CASSSRRGDTGELFF
TGTGCCAGCAGTTCTAGGCGGGGAGACACCGGGGAGCTGTTTTTT
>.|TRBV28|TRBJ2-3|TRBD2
CASRQGSGGDTQYF
TGTGCCAGCAGACAGGGTTCGGGGGGGGATACGCAGTATTTT
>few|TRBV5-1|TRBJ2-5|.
CASSLEGVVGPPETQYF
TGCGCCAGCAGCTTGGAAGGGGTCGTGGGCCCCCCAGAGACCCAGTACTTC
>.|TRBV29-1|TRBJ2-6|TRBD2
CSGGGWGGANVLTF
TGCAGCGGGGGGGGGTGGGGTGGGGCCAACGTCCTGACTTTC